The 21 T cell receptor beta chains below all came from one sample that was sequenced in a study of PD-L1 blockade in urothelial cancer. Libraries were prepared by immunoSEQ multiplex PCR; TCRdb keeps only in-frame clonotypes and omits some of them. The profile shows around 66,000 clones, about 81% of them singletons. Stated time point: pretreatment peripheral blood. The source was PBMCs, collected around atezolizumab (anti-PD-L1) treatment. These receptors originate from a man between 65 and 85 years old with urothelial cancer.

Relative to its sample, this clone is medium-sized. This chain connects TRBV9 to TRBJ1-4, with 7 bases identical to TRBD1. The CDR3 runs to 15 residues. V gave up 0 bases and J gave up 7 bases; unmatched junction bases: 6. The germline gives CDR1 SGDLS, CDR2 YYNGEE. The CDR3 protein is CASSVAGTEREKLFF. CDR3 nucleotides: TGTGCCAGCAGCGTAGCTGGGACAGAGCGTGAAAAACTGTTTTTT.

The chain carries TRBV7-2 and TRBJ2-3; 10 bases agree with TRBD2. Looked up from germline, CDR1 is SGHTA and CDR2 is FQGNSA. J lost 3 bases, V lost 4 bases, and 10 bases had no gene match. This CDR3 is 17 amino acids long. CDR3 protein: CASSSTGLAVQTDTQYF. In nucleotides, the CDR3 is TGTGCCAGCAGCTCAACCGGACTAGCGGTTCAAACAGATACGCAGTATTTT.

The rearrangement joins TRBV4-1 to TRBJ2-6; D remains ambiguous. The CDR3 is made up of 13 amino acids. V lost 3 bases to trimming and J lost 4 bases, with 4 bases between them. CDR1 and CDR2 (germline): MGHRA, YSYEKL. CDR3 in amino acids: CASSQSGANVLTF. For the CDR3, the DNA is TGCGCCAGCAGCCAGTCAGGGGCCAACGTCCTGACTTTC.

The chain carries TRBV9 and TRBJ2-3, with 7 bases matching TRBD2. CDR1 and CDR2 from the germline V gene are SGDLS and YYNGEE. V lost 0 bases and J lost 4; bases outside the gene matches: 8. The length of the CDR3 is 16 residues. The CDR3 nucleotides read TGTGCCAGCAGCGTAGACTTATCGGGAGGCTCAGATACGCAGTATTTT. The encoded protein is CASSVDLSGGSDTQYF.

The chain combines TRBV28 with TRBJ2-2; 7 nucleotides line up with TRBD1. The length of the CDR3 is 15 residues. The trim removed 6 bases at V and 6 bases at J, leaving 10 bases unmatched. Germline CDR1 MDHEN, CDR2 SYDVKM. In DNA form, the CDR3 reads TGTGCCAGCAGGCGAGACAGGGACGGTGCCGGGGAGCTGTTTTTT. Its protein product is CASRRDRDGAGELFF.

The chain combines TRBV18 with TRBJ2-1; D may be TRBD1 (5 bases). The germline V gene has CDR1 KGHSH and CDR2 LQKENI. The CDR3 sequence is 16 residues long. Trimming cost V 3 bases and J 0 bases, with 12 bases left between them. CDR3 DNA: TGTGCCAGCTCACCTGGGGCGCCCAGCTCCTACAATGAGCAGTTCTTC. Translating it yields CASSPGAPSSYNEQFF.

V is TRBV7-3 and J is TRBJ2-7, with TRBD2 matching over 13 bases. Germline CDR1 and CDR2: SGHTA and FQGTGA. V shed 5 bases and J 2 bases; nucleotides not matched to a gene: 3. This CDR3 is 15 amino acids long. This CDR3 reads CASSRTSGSTYEQYF. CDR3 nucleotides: TGTGCCAGCAGCCGGACTAGCGGGAGTACCTACGAGCAGTACTTC.

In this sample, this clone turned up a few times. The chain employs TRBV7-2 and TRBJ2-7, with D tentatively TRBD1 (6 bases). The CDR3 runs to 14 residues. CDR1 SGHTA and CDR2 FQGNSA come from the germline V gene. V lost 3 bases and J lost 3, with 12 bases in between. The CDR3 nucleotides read TGTGCCAGCAGCTTTACCGGGACATTCTACGAGCAGTACTTC. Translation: CASSFTGTFYEQYF. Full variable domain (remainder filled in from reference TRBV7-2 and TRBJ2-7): GAGVSQSPSNKVTEKGKDVELRCDPISGHTALYWYRQSLGQGLEFLIYFQGNSAPDKSGLPSDRFSAERTGGSVSTLTIQRTQQEDSAVYLCASSFTGTFYEQYFGPGTRLTVT.

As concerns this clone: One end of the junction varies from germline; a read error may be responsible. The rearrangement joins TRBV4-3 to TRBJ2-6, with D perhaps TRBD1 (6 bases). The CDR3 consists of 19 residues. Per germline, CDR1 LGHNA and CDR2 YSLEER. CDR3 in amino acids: CTSSQRGLREYSGANVLTF. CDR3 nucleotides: TGCACCAGCAGCCAAAGGGGGTTGAGGGAGTACTCTGGGGCCAACGTCCTGACTTTC.

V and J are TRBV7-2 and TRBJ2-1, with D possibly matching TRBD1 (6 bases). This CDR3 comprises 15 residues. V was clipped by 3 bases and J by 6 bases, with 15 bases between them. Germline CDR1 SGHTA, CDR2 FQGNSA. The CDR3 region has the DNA TGTGCCAGCAGCTTTGGGCAGGGGCCCTCCAATGAGCAGTTCTTC. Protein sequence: CASSFGQGPSNEQFF.

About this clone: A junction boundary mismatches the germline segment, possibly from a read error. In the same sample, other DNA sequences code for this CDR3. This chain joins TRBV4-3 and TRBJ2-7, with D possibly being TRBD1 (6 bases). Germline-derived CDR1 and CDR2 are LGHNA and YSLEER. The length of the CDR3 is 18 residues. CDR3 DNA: TGCGCCAGCAGTCAAGATCCCTCGTCCGGGACACCAGGTACCAAGCAGTACTTC. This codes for CASSQDPSSGTPGTKQYF.

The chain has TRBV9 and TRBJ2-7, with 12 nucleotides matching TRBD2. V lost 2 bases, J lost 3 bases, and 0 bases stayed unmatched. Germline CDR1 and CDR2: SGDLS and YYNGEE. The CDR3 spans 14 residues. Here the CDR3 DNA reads TGTGCCAGCAGCGTGGGACTAGCGGGCTACGAGCAGTACTTC. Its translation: CASSVGLAGYEQYF.

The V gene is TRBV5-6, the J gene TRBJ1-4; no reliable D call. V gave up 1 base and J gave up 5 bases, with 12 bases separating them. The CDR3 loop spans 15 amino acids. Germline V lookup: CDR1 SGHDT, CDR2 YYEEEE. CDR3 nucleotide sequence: TGTGCCAGCAGCTTGATGTGGCAAAAAAATGAAAAACTGTTTTTT. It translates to CASSLMWQKNEKLFF.

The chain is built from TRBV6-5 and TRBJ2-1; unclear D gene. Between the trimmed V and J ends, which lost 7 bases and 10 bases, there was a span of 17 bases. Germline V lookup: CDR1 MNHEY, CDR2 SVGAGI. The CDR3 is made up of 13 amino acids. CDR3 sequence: CASMETASVEQFF. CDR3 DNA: TGTGCCAGCATGGAGACCGCCTCTGTGGAGCAGTTCTTC.

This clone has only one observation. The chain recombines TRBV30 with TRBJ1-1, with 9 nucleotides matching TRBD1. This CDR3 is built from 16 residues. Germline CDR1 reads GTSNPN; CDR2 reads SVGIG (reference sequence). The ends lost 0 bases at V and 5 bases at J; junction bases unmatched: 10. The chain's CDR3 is CAWSVRLQGARTEAFF. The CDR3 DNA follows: TGTGCCTGGAGTGTTCGTCTACAGGGGGCACGGACTGAAGCTTTCTTT.

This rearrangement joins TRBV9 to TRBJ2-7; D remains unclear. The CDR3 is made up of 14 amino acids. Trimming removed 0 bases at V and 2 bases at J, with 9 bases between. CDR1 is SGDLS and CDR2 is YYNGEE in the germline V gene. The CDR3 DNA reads TGTGCCAGCAGCGTAGCTCCAGGTACCTACGAGCAGTACTTC. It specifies CASSVAPGTYEQYF.

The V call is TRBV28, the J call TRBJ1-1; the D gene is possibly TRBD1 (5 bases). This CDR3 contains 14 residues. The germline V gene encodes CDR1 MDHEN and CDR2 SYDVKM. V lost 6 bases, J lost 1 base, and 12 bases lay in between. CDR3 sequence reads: CASSLQETNTEAFF. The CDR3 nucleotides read TGTGCCAGCAGCTTACAGGAAACGAACACTGAAGCTTTCTTT.

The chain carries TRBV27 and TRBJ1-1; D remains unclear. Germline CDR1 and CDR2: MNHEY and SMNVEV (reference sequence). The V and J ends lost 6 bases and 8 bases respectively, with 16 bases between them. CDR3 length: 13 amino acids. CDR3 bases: TGTGCCAGCAGCTTGGTGGGAGGACCCGAAGCTTTCTTT. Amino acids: CASSLVGGPEAFF.

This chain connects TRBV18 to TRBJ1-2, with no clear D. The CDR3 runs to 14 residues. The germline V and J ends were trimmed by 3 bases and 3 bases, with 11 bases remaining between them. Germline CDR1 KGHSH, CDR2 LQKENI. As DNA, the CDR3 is TGTGCCAGCTCACCGACGGATGAGGACTATGGCTACACCTTC. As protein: CASSPTDEDYGYTF.

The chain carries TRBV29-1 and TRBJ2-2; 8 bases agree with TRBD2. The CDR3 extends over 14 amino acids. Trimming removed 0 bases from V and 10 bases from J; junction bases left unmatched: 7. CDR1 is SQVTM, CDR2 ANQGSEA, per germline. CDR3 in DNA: TGCAGCGTTGAAGATCCGGCGGGAGGTGTGGAGCTGTTTTTT. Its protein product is CSVEDPAGGVELFF.

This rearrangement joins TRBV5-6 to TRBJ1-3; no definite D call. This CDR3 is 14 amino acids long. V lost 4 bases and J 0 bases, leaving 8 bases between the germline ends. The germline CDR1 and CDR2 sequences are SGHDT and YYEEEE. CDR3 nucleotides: TGTGCCAGCAGCGTAGGAGTCTCTGGAAACACCATATATTTT. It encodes CASSVGVSGNTIYF.